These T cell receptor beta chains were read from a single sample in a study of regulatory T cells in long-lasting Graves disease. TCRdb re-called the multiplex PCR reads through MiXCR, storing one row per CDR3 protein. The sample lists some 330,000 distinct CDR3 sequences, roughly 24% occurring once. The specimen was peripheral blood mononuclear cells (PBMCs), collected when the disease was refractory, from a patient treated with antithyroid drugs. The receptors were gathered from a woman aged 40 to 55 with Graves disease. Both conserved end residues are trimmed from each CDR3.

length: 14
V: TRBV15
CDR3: ATSREWASPPDTQY

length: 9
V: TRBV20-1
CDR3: SVLFSYEQY

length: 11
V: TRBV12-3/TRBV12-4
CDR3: ASSFAVSYEQY

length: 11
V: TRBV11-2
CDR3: ASSLVYQGPIH

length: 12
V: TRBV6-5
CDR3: ASSYSTTGDTQY

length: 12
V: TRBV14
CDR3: ASSPLGQGNEQY

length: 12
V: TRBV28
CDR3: ASSKGGGDQPQH

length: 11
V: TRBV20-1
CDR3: SGETRFYNEQF

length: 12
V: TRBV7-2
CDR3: ASSSHANTGELF

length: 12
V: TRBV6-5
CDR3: ASSYSGGNEKLF

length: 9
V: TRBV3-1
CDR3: ASRGADTQY

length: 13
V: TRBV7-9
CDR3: ASSLASSGLYEQY

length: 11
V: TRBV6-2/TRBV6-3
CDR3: ASNPTPAGGAF

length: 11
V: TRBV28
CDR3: ASSSGIVKTQY

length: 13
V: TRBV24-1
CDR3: ATRSAGTVNTEAF

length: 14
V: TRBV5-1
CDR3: ASSKGQGGLYAEAF

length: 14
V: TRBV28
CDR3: ASSPRGGGWNTEAF

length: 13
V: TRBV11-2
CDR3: ASSLELASTSPLH

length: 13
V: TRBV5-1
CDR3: ASSFFSGSTGELF

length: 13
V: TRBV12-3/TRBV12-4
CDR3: ASSLGGSTGNTIY

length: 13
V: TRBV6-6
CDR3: ASSYSRQGQGSQY

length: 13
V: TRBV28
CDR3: ASRFVGGPGEKLF